A selection of T cell receptor beta chains follows, all from one sample in a study of T cell changes during pregnancy in multiple sclerosis. The data were produced by immunoSEQ multiplex PCR, yet TCRdb's version contains in-frame clones alone and is incomplete. Of 70,000 to 95,000 clones in the sample, 90% to 95% were seen once. The specimen comprised peripheral blood, sampled after pregnancy. The receptors derive from a female donor in good health, enrolled as a control in a pregnancy study. Both conserved end residues are part of each CDR3. Each record gives: D gene, V gene, J gene, clone size, CDR3 DNA, CDR3 protein. A D gene is named only where the DNA matches it firmly. Rows may omit the clone size; those that give it use once, few, many or a size class.

D: TRBD1
V: TRBV4-1
J: TRBJ1-5
size: .
DNA: TGCGCCAGCAGCCAAGAATGGACAGGGGGGGTGGGCAATCAGCCCCAGCATTTT
CDR3: CASSQEWTGGVGNQPQHF

D: .
V: TRBV29-1
J: TRBJ2-2
size: .
DNA: TGCAGCGTTGATTCCCTAGACACCGGGGAGCTGTTTTTT
CDR3: CSVDSLDTGELFF

D: .
V: TRBV27
J: TRBJ2-7
size: .
DNA: TGTGCCAGCAGTTTAAACACAGCAGGCCACGAGCAGTACTTC
CDR3: CASSLNTAGHEQYF

D: TRBD2
V: TRBV5-1
J: TRBJ2-1
size: once
DNA: TGCGCCAGCAGCTTGGACCTAGCGGAGGGCAATGAGCAGTTCTTC
CDR3: CASSLDLAEGNEQFF

D: .
V: TRBV11-2
J: TRBJ1-4
size: .
DNA: TGTGCCAGCAGCCCGAGACAGGCTCGGTCTGAAAAACTGTTTTTT
CDR3: CASSPRQARSEKLFF

D: TRBD2
V: TRBV5-1
J: TRBJ2-3
size: .
DNA: TGCGCCAGCAGCCCGATGGGGGGGAGGTCGGGGGATACGCAGTATTTT
CDR3: CASSPMGGRSGDTQYF

D: TRBD2
V: TRBV6-1
J: TRBJ2-1
size: .
DNA: TGTGCCAGCAGTGAAGGGACTAGCAAGTATGAGCAGTTCTTC
CDR3: CASSEGTSKYEQFF

D: TRBD1
V: TRBV28
J: TRBJ2-7
size: once
DNA: TGTGCCAGCAGCACACCCGGGACAGAGTTCGACTCCTACGAGCAGTACTTC
CDR3: CASSTPGTEFDSYEQYF

D: .
V: TRBV5-1
J: TRBJ1-1
size: .
DNA: TGCGCCAGCATGCGGCCGGCTATCATGAACACTGAAGCTTTCTTT
CDR3: CASMRPAIMNTEAFF

D: .
V: TRBV28
J: TRBJ2-4
size: .
DNA: TGTGCCAGCACCCTAGACGCCAAAAACATTCAGTACTTC
CDR3: CASTLDAKNIQYF

D: .
V: TRBV28
J: TRBJ2-7
size: .
DNA: TGTGCCAGCAGTTGGGGCATACCCTACGAGCAGTACTTC
CDR3: CASSWGIPYEQYF

D: .
V: TRBV2
J: TRBJ2-1
size: .
DNA: TGTGCCAGCAGTGCGGGGACTTACTACAATGAGCAGTTCTTC
CDR3: CASSAGTYYNEQFF

D: .
V: TRBV27
J: TRBJ1-1
size: .
DNA: TGTGCCAGCAGTTTATGGGCGGCGGGTCGCACTGAAGCTTTCTTT
CDR3: CASSLWAAGRTEAFF

D: .
V: TRBV6-5
J: TRBJ1-1
size: .
DNA: TGTGCCAGCAGTTACCCGGACAGCGTCGGGACTGAAGCTTTCTTT
CDR3: CASSYPDSVGTEAFF

D: .
V: TRBV5-5
J: TRBJ1-1
size: .
DNA: TGTGCCAGCAGCCTTCGAGGTTCGGAGACTGAAGCTTTCTTT
CDR3: CASSLRGSETEAFF

D: TRBD2
V: TRBV4-1
J: TRBJ2-3
size: .
DNA: TGCGCCAGCAGCTTACTAGCGGGAGGAAGGGATACGCAGTATTTT
CDR3: CASSLLAGGRDTQYF

D: TRBD1
V: TRBV6-5
J: TRBJ1-2
size: .
DNA: TGTGCCAGCAGACGGGACAGGGCTAACTATGGCTACACCTTC
CDR3: CASRRDRANYGYTF

D: .
V: TRBV2
J: TRBJ1-1
size: many
DNA: TGTGCCAGCAGGGCTACAGGGAAGGGAGCTTTCTTT
CDR3: CASRATGKGAFF

D: TRBD2
V: TRBV2
J: TRBJ2-7
size: .
DNA: TGTGCCAGCAGTGTCTGGACTAGCGGCTCCTACGAGCAGTACTTC
CDR3: CASSVWTSGSYEQYF

D: TRBD2
V: TRBV7-2
J: TRBJ2-1
size: .
DNA: TGTGCCAGCAGCTTAAGTAGCGGGAGGGTGATTGAGCAGTTCTTC
CDR3: CASSLSSGRVIEQFF

D: .
V: TRBV7-2
J: TRBJ2-1
size: .
DNA: TGTGCCAGCAGCTTAAGCCAGGGGAGCAATGAGCAGTTCTTC
CDR3: CASSLSQGSNEQFF

D: .
V: TRBV19
J: TRBJ1-5
size: .
DNA: TGTGCCAGTAGTATTACCCGCGGTGGAAATCAGCCCCAGCATTTT
CDR3: CASSITRGGNQPQHF

D: .
V: TRBV4-1
J: TRBJ2-1
size: .
DNA: TGCGCCAGCAGCCAAGTAGACATGGGCTTCTACAATGAGCAGTTCTTC
CDR3: CASSQVDMGFYNEQFF

D: TRBD2
V: TRBV6-6
J: TRBJ2-2
size: .
DNA: TGTGCCAGCAGTTACTCCGCGGGAGGGGGGACCGGGGAGCTGTTTTTT
CDR3: CASSYSAGGGTGELFF

D: TRBD2
V: TRBV2
J: TRBJ2-1
size: .
DNA: TGTGCCAACCGCGGACTAGCGGGAGGAGTGGGTGAGCAGTTCTTC
CDR3: CANRGLAGGVGEQFF

D: .
V: TRBV18
J: TRBJ2-1
size: .
DNA: TGTGCCAGCTCACCATTGGAGGGGAGATACAATGAGCAGTTCTTC
CDR3: CASSPLEGRYNEQFF

D: .
V: TRBV19
J: TRBJ1-5
size: .
DNA: TGTGCCAGTACCCAGGGGTACCAGCCCCAGCATTTT
CDR3: CASTQGYQPQHF

D: TRBD1
V: TRBV28
J: TRBJ2-7
size: .
DNA: TGTGCCAGCAGTTCTCCGGGACAGGGAGCATACGAGCAGTACTTC
CDR3: CASSSPGQGAYEQYF

D: TRBD2
V: TRBV5-4
J: TRBJ2-3
size: .
DNA: TGTGCCAGCAGCTCTTTTCCCGGGACTAGCATCACAGATACGCAGTATTTT
CDR3: CASSSFPGTSITDTQYF

D: .
V: TRBV18
J: TRBJ1-1
size: .
DNA: TGTGCCAGCTTACCGGGCAGAATGAACACTGAAGCTTTCTTT
CDR3: CASLPGRMNTEAFF